The clone carrying this T cell receptor (beta chain) showed up just a few times. These data are taken from a study of blood T cell repertoires in COVID-19. Trimming stripped 5 bases from V and 8 bases from J, with 13 bases between. The CDR3 consists of 13 residues. Per germline, CDR1 SGHNT and CDR2 YENEEA. Clones were read by immunoSEQ multiplex PCR, and TCRdb kept only the in-frame ones, dropping some. Among approximately 89,000 clones listed, roughly 80% were seen once. The rearrangement links TRBV11-3 to TRBJ2-1; the D gene is possibly TRBD2 (5 bases). The material sequenced was peripheral blood. This sequence originates from a human donor in a cohort sampled during active COVID-19. CDR3 coding DNA: TGTGCCAGCAGCCTCACTAGTTTCGATGAGCAGTTCTTC. This encodes CASSLTSFDEQFF.